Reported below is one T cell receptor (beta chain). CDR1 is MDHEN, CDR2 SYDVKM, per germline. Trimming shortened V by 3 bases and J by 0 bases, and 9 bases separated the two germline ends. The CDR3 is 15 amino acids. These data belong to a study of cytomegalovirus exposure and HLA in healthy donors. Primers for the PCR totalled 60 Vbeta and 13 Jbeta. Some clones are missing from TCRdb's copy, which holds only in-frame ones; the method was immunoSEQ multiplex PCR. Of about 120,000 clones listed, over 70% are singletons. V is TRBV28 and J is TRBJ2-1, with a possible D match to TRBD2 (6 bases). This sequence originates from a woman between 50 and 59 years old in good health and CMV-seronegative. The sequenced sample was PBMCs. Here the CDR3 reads CASSFIGSSYNEQFF. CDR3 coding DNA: TGTGCCAGCAGTTTCATCGGGAGCTCCTACAATGAGCAGTTCTTC.